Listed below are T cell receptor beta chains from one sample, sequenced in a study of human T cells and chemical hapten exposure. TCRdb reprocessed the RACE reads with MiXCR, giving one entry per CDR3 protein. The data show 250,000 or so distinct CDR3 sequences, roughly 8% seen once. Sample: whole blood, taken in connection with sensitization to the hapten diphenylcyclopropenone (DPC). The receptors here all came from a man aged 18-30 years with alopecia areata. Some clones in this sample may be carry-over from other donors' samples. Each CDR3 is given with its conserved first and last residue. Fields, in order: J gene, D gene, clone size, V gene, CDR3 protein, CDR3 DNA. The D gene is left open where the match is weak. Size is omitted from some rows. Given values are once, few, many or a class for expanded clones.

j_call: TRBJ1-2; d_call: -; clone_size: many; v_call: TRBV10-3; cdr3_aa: CAISEPNSPLGRDYGYTF; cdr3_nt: TGTGCCATCAGTGAGCCGAACTCCCCCTTAGGCAGGGACTATGGCTACACCTTC
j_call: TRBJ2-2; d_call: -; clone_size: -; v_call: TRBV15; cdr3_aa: CATSRDQGWSTGELFF; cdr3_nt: TGTGCCACCAGCAGAGATCAGGGTTGGAGTACCGGGGAGCTGTTTTTT
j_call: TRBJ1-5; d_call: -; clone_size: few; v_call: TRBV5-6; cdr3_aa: CASSPKAQGSNQPQHF; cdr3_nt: TGTGCCAGCAGCCCGAAGGCCCAGGGGTCCAATCAGCCCCAGCATTTT
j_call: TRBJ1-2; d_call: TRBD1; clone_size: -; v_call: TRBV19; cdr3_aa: CASSKQGVAYGYTF; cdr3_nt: TGTGCCAGTAGCAAACAGGGGGTCGCCTATGGCTACACCTTC
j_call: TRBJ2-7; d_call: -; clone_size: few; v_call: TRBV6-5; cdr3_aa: CASSYSYFRVLTVHEQYF; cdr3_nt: TGTGCCAGCAGTTATTCGTACTTTAGGGTTTTAACGGTCCACGAGCAGTACTTC
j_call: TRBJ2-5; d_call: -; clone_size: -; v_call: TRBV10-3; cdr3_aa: CATRTGNQETQYF; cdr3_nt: TGTGCCACCCGGACCGGTAACCAAGAGACCCAGTACTTC
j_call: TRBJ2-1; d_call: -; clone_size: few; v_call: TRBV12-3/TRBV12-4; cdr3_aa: CASSIRIYNEQFF; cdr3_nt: TGTGCCAGCAGCATCCGGATTTACAATGAGCAGTTCTTC
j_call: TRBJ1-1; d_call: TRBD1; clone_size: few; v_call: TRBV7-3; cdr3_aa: CASSLTGSFSEWSAEAFF; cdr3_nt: TGTGCCAGCAGCTTGACAGGGAGTTTTTCGGAGTGGAGTGCTGAAGCTTTCTTT
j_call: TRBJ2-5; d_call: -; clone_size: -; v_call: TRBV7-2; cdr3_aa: CASSFYRDGETQYF; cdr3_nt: TGTGCCAGCAGTTTTTACAGGGACGGAGAGACCCAGTACTTC
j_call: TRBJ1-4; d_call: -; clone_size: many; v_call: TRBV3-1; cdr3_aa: CASSQAGGHVSGKLFF; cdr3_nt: TGTGCCAGCAGCCAAGCGGGGGGGCATGTTAGCGGAAAACTGTTTTTT